The clone carrying this T cell receptor (beta chain) was observed a handful of times. Its antigen remains unknown. Compared with germline, one end of the junction differs, possibly owing to a read error. The data were obtained in a study of cytomegalovirus exposure and HLA in healthy donors. Generated by immunoSEQ multiplex PCR, the TCRdb table keeps only in-frame clones and is missing some. The table has 200,000 to 300,000 clones, more than 75% seen once. Study-level findings and limits: Across donors, most TCRs were seen rarely, yet some public ones were widespread. There were 160 or so TCR beta chains listed as cytomegalovirus-associated. The tendency of first-cohort TCR clusters to co-occur in the 95 to 150 validation repertoires was the finding of a later analysis.

The length of the CDR3 is 13 residues. Germline CDR1 and CDR2: SGDLS and YYNGEE. The V and J genes are TRBV9 and TRBJ1-2, with TRBD1 as a possible D gene (5 bases). The sample comprised PBMCs. The receptor was derived from a man aged 18 to 35 in good health and CMV-seropositive. CDR3 protein: CASSPSGRGIHFF. The CDR3, as DNA: TGTGCCAGCAGCCCATCCGGACGGGGGATCCATTTCTTC.